Presented here are 3 T cell receptor beta chains from one specimen sequenced in a study of blood T cell repertoires in COVID-19. The method was immunoSEQ multiplex PCR; TCRdb's version includes in-frame clones alone and lacks a portion of them. There are 250,000 to 350,000 clones in the sample; 70% to 90% occur only once, and under 8% lies in the top ten. Sequences were obtained from peripheral blood. Source of these receptors: a man aged 18 to 30 who had recovered from COVID-19.

The V and J genes are TRBV3-1 (or the pseudogene TRBV3-2) and TRBJ2-1; D not resolved. The germline V gene encodes CDR1 LGHDT and CDR2 YNNKEL (reference sequence). V shed 4 bases and J shed 6 bases, with 7 bases lying between them. There are 12 residues in the CDR3. Written as DNA, the CDR3 is TGTGCCAGCAGCCCGGGTAGCAATGAGCAGTTCTTC. This encodes CASSPGSNEQFF.

This chain uses TRBV5-1 with TRBJ2-1, with D possibly being TRBD2 (5 bases). The CDR3 extends over 15 amino acids. V was trimmed by 2 bases and J by 6 bases, leaving 15 bases between them. Germline V gives CDR1 SGHRS, CDR2 YFSETQ. The CDR3 DNA sequence: TGCGCCAGCAGCTTCGGGATCCTATCCAGCAATGAGCAGTTCTTC. Amino acid sequence: CASSFGILSSNEQFF.

The chain links TRBV19 to TRBJ1-4; 7 bases are a match to TRBD1. The J segment lost 5 bases and the V segment lost 3 bases, leaving 9 bases of the junction unmatched. Per the germline V gene, CDR1 is LNHDA and CDR2 is SQIVND (reference sequence). CDR3 length: 16 amino acids. In nucleotides, the CDR3 is TGTGCCAGTAGTATCTGGGGGACAGTCACCAATGAAAAACTGTTTTTT. This sequence encodes CASSIWGTVTNEKLFF. Drawing the rest from reference TRBV19 and TRBJ1-4, the complete variable domain is DGGITQSPKYLFRKEGQNVTLSCEQNLNHDAMYWYRQDPGQGLRLIYYSQIVNDFQKGDIAEGYSVSREKKESFPLTVTSAQKNPTAFYLCASSIWGTVTNEKLFFGSGTQLSVL.